This TCR beta chain was captured by sequencing in a study of siplizumab effects on memory and regulatory T cells. Some 10^5 TCR templates were assayed per sample. TCRdb keeps only in-frame clones here, not all; method: immunoSEQ multiplex PCR. The sample lists about 50,000 clones; around 97% were seen once. The study's findings and limits: Naive T cells appeared more diverse than memory cells and seemed to be major alloresponse contributors. Roughly 75-97% of proliferating CD4+ or CD8+ clones lacked a naive or memory phenotype that could be assigned. Controls had 26.9% Treg-derived mappable alloreactive CD4+ clones on average, versus about 70% with siplizumab.

Details on this clone: The antigen remains undetermined.

V lost 5 bases, J lost 6 bases, and 7 bases lay in between. Germline lookup yields CDR1 SGHTA and CDR2 FQGNSA. The length of the CDR3 is 11 residues. Sequencing was carried out using naive CD8+ T cells sorted from blood. This clonotype originated in a human donor in good health. The chain recombines TRBV7-2 with TRBJ1-1; D not certain. CDR3 bases: TGTGCCAGCAGCGTCGGGGCTGAAGCTTTCTTT. Encoded protein: CASSVGAEAFF.